This TCR beta chain came from a study of shared clonotypes between healthy human individuals. Points from the study as a whole: Depth of sequencing was expected to influence donor clonotype sharing.

Germline-derived CDR1 and CDR2 are SEHNR and FQNEAQ (reference sequence). Trimming shortened V by 0 bases and J by 5 bases, and 11 bases separated the two germline ends. This CDR3 region has 14 residues. Method: immunoSEQ multiplex PCR; TCRdb's copy keeps in-frame clones and lacks some. There are 2 million to 3 million clones in the sample; around nine tenths occur only once, and 0.13% to 0.15% lies in the top ten. To note about this clone: Its antigen is as yet unknown.

Sequenced input: naive CD4+ T cells sorted from blood. The subset here: CD45RA+ positively selected. This sequence joins TRBV7-9 and TRBJ2-7; D gene ambiguous. The receptor was isolated from a man between 18 and 35 years old in good health. This chain's CDR3 is CASSLAILDHEQYF. The CDR3 DNA follows: TGTGCCAGCAGCTTAGCGATTCTGGATCACGAGCAGTACTTC. Full variable domain (remainder filled in from reference TRBV7-9 and TRBJ2-7): DTGVSQNPRHKITKRGQNVTFRCDPISEHNRLYWYRQTLGQGPEFLTYFQNEAQLEKSRLLSDRFSAERPKGSFSTLEIQRTEQGDSAMYLCASSLAILDHEQYFGPGTRLTVT.